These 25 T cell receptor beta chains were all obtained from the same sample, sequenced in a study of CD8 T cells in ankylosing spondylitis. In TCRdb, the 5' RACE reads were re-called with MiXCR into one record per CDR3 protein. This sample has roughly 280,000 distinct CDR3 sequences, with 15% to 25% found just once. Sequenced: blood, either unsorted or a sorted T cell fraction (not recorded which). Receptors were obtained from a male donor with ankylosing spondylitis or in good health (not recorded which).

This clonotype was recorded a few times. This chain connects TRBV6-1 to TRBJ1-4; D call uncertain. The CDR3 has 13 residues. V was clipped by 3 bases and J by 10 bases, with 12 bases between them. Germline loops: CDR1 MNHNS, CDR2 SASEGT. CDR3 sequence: CASSDGVGGKLFF. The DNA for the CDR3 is TGTGCCAGCAGTGATGGTGTCGGAGGAAAACTGTTTTTT.

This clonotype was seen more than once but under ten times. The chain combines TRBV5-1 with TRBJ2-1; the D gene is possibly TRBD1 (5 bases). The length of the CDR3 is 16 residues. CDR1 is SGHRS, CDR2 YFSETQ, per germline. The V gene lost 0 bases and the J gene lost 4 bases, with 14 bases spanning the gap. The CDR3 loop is CASSLVQGWIYNEQFF. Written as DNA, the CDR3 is TGCGCCAGCAGCTTGGTGCAGGGTTGGATATACAATGAGCAGTTCTTC.

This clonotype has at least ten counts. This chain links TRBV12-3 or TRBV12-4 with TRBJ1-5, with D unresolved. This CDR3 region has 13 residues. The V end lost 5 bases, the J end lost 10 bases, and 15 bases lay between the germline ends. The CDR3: CASSLKEVSPQHF. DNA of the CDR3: TGTGCCAGCAGTCTCAAGGAGGTTTCACCCCAGCATTTT.

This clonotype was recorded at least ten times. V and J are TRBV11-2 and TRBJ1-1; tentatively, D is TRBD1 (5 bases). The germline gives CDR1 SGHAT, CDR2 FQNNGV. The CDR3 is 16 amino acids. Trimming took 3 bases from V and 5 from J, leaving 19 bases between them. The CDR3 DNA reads TGTGCCAGCAGCTTGCACACCGGGACGGTGGGGACTGAAGCTTTCTTT. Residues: CASSLHTGTVGTEAFF.

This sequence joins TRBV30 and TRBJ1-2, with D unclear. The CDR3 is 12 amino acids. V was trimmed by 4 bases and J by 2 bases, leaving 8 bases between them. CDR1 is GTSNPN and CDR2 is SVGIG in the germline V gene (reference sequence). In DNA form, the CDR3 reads TGTGCCTGGAATCGGGAGAACTATGGCTACACCTTC. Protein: CAWNRENYGYTF.

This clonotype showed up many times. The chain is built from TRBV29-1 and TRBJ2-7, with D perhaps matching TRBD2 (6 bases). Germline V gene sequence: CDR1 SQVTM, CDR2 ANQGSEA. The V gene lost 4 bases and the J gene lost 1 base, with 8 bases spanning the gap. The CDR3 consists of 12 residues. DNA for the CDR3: TGCAGCGTTGGGGACTCATCCTACGAGCAGTACGTC. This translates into CSVGDSSYEQYV.

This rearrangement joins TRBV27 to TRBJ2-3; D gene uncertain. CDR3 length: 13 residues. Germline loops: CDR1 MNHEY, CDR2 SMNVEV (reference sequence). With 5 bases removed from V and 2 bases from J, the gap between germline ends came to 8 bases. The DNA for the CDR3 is TGTGCCAGCAGTATGTGGGCCACAGATACGCAGTATTTT. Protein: CASSMWATDTQYF.

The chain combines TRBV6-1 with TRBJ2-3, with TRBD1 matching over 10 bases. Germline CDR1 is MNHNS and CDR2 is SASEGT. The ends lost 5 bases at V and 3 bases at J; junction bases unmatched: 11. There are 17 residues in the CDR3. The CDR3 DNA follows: TGTGCCAGCAGTCCCGGGACAGGGGTATTAGGGACAGATACGCAGTATTTT. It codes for CASSPGTGVLGTDTQYF.

The CDR3 sequence is CATGGPSGREGNEQFF. The CDR3 bases are TGTGCCACTGGCGGGCCTAGCGGGAGGGAAGGGAATGAGCAGTTCTTC. This chain uses TRBV10-3 with TRBJ2-1, with TRBD2 identical over 12 bases. This CDR3 has 16 amino acids. V lost 10 bases and J lost 7; bases outside the gene matches: 14. CDR1 is ENHRY, CDR2 SYGVKD, per germline.

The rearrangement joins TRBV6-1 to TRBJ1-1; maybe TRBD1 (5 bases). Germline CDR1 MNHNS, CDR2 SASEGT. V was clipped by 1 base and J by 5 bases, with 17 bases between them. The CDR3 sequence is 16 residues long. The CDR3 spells CASSEVGQGGSTEAFF. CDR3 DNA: TGTGCCAGCAGTGAAGTGGGTCAGGGCGGGTCGACTGAAGCTTTCTTT.

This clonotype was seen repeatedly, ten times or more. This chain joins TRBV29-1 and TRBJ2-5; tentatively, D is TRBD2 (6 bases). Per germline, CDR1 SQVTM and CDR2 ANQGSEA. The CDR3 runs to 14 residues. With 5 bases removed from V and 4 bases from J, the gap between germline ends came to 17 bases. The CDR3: CSVRKAGGSETQYF. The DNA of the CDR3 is TGCAGCGTTCGAAAGGCAGGAGGGTCAGAGACCCAGTACTTC.

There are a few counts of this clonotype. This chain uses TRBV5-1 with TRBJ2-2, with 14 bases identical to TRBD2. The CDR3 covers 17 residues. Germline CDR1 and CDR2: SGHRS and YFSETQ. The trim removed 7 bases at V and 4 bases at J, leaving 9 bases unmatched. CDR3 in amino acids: CASSGGTSGSGTGELFF. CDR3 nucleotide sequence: TGCGCCAGCTCAGGTGGGACTAGCGGGAGTGGCACCGGGGAGCTGTTTTTT.

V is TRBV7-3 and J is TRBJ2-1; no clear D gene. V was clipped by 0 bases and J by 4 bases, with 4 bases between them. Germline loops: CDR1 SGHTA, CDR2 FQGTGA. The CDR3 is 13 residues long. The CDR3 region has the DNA TGTGCCAGCAGCTTAACAGGGTACAATGAGCAGTTCTTC. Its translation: CASSLTGYNEQFF.

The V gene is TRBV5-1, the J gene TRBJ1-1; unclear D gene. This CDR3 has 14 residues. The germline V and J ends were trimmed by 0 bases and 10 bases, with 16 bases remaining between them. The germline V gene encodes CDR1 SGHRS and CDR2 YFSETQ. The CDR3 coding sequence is TGCGCCAGCAGCTTGGGCTCAGGCGGGTACGTAGCTTTCTTT. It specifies CASSLGSGGYVAFF.

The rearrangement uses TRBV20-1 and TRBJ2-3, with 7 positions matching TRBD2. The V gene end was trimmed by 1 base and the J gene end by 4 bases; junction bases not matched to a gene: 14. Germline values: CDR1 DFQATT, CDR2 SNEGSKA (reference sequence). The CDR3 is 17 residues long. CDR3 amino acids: CSARVAGSGGLADTQYF. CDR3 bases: TGCAGTGCTAGAGTAGCGGGTAGTGGGGGTCTGGCAGATACGCAGTATTTT.

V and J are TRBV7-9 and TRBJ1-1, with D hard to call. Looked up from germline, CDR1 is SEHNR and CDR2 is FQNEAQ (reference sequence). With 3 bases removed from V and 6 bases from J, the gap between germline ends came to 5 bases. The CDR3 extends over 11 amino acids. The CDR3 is CASSFIPEAFF. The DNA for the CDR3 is TGTGCCAGCAGCTTTATACCTGAAGCTTTCTTT. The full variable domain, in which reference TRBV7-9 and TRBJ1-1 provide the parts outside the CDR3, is DTGVSQNPRHKITKRGQNVTFRCDPISEHNRLYWYRQTLGQGPEFLTYFQNEAQLEKSRLLSDRFSAERPKGSFSTLEIQRTEQGDSAMYLCASSFIPEAFFGQGTRLTVV.

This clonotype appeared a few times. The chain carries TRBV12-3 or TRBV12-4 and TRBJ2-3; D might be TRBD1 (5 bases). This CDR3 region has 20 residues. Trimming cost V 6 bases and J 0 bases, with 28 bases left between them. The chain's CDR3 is CASSLGFFSGAVASTDTQYF. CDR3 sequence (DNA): TGTGCCAGCAGCCTAGGATTTTTTTCTGGGGCTGTAGCTAGCACAGATACGCAGTATTTT.

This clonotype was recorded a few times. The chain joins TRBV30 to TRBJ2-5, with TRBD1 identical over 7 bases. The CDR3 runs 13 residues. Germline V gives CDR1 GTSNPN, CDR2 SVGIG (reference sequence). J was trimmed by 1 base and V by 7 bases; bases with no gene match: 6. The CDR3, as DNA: TGTGCCTCAACACAGGGGATCCAAGAGACCCAGTACTTC. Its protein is CASTQGIQETQYF.

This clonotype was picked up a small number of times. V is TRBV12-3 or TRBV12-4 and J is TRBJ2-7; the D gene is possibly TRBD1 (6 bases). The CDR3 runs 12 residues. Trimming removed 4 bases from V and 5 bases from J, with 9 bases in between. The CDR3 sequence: CASSSQGNEQYV. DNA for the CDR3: TGTGCCAGCAGTTCACAGGGCAACGAGCAGTACGTC.

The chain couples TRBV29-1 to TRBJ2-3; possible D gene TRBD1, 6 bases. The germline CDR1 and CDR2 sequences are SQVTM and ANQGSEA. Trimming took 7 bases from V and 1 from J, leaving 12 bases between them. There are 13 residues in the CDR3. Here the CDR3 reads CSAEEGGTDTQYF. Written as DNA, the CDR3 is TGCAGCGCCGAAGAGGGGGGCACAGATACGCAGTATTTT.

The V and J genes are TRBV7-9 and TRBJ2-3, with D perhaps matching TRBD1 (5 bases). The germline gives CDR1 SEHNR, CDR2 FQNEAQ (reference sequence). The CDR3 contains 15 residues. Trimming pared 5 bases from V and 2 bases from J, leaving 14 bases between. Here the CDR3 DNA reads TGTGCCAGCAGCCACCAGGGCGAATCCACAGATACGCAGTATTTT. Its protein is CASSHQGESTDTQYF.

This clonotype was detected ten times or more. CDR3 nucleotides: TGTGCCAGCAGTCCTGGGACTAGCGTTTACGAGCAGTACGTC. Translation: CASSPGTSVYEQYV. The chain carries TRBV12-3 or TRBV12-4 and TRBJ2-7, with 10 bases fitting TRBD2. J gave up 4 bases and V 5 bases, and 5 bases lay outside the gene matches. CDR3 length: 14 residues.

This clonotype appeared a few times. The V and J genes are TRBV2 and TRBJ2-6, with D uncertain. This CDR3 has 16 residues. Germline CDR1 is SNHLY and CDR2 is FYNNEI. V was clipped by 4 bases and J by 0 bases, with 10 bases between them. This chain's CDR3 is CASSVMGLSGANVLTF. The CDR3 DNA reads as TGTGCCAGCAGTGTCATGGGTCTCTCTGGGGCCAACGTCCTGACTTTC.

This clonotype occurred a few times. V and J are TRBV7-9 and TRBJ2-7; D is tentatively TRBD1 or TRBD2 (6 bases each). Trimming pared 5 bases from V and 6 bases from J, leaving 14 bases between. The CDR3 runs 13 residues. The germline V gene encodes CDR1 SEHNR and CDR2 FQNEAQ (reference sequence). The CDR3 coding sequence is TGTGCCAGCAGCCCATCCGGAGGGGGCGAGCAGTACGTC. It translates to CASSPSGGGEQYV.

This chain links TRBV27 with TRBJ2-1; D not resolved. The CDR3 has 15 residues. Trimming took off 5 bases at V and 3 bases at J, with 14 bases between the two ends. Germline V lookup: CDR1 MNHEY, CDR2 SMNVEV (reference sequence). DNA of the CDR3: TGTGCCAGCAGTACTCCTTGGACGGGCTACAATGAGCAGTTCTTC. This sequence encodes CASSTPWTGYNEQFF.